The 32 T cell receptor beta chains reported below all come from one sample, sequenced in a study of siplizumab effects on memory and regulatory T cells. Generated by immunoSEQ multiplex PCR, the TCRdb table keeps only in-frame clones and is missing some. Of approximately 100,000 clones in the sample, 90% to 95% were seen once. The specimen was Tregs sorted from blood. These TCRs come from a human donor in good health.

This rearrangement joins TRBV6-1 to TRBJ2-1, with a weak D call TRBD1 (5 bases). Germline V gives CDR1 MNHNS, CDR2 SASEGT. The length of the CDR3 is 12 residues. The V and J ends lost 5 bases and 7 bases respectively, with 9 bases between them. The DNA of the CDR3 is TGTGCCAGCAGTCCCCAGGGAAATGAGCAGTTCTTC. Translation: CASSPQGNEQFF.

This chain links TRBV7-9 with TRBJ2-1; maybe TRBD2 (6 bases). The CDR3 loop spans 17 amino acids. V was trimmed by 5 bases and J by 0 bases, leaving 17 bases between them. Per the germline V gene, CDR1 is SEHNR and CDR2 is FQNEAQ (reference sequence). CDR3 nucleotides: TGTGCCAGCAGCCCACACCCACCGGGACTCTCCTACAATGAGCAGTTCTTC. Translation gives CASSPHPPGLSYNEQFF.

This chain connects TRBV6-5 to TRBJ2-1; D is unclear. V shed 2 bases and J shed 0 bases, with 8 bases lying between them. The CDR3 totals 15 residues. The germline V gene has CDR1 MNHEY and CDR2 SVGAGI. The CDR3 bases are TGTGCCAGCAGTTACAGTCAGGTCTCCTACAATGAGCAGTTCTTC. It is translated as CASSYSQVSYNEQFF.

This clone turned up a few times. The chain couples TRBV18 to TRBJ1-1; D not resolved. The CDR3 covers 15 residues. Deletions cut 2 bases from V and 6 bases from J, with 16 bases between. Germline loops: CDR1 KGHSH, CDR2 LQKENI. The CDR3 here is CASSPGLGVRSEAFF. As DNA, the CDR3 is TGTGCCAGCTCACCAGGGTTAGGAGTCCGGTCTGAAGCTTTCTTT.

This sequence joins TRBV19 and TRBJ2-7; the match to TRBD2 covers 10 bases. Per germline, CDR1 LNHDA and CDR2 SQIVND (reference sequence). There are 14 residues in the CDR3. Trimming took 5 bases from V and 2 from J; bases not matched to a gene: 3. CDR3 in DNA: TGTGCCAGTAGTTCGCTAGCGGGAGCCTACGAGCAGTACTTC. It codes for CASSSLAGAYEQYF.

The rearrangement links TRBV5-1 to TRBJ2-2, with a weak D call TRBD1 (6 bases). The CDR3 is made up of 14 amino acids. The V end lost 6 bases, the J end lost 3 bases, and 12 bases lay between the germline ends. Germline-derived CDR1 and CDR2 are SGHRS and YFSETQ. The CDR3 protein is CASTPSGDTGELFF. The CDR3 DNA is TGCGCCAGCACCCCATCAGGGGACACCGGGGAGCTGTTTTTT.

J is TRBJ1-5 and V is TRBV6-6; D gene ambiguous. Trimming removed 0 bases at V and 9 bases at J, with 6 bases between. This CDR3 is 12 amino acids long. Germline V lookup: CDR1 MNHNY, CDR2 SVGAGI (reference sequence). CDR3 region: CASSYSMAPQHF. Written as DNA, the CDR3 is TGTGCCAGCAGTTACTCGATGGCGCCCCAGCATTTT.

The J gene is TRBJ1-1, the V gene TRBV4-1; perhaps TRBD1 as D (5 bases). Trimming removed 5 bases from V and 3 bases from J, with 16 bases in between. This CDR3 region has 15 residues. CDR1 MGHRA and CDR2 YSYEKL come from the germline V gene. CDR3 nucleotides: TGCGCCAGCAGCTTGTTACAGGCGTCGGACACTGAAGCTTTCTTT. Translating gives CASSLLQASDTEAFF.

The CDR3 DNA sequence: TGTGCCAGCAGTTACTCGGGTACAGGGGTCACTGAAGCTTTCTTT. This sequence encodes CASSYSGTGVTEAFF. This chain uses TRBV6-5 with TRBJ1-1, with TRBD1 matching over 7 bases. This CDR3 spans 15 amino acids. Germline V gene lookup returns CDR1 MNHEY and CDR2 SVGAGI. V dropped 0 bases and J dropped 4; count of bases not matched to a gene: 5.

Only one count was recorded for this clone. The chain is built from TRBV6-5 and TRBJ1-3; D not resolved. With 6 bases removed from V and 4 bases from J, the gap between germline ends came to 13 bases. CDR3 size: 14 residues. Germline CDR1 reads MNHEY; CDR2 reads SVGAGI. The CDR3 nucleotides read TGTGCCAGCAGCCCTAGCGGGGTCGGAAACACCATATATTTT. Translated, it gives CASSPSGVGNTIYF.

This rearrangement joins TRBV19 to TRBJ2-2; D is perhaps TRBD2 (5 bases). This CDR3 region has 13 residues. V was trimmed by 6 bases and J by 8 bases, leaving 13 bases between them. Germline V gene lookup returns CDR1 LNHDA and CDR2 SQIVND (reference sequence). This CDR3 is CASSPGVWGELFF. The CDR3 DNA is TGTGCCAGTAGCCCCGGGGTCTGGGGGGAGCTGTTTTTT.

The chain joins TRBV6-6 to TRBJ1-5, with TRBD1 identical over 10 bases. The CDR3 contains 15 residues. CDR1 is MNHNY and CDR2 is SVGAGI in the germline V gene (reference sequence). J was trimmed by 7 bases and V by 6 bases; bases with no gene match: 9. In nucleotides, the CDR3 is TGTGCCAGCAGAGTCCCGGGACAGGGGCGCCAGCCCCAGCATTTT. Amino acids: CASRVPGQGRQPQHF.

For the CDR3, the DNA is TGTGCCAGTAGACAAGTCGCATCTGGCGAGCAGTACTTC. Protein: CASRQVASGEQYF. The rearrangement links TRBV19 to TRBJ2-7; no clear D. The germline gives CDR1 LNHDA, CDR2 SQIVND (reference sequence). The CDR3 is 13 amino acids. V lost 6 bases, J lost 6 bases, and 15 bases lay in between.

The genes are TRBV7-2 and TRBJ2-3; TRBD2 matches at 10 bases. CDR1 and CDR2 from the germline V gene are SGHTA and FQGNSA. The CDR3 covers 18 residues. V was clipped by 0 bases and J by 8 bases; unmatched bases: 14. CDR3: CASSLARGGTSVFRTQYF. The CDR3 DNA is TGTGCCAGCAGCTTAGCCCGGGGGGGGACTAGCGTATTTCGTACGCAGTATTTT.

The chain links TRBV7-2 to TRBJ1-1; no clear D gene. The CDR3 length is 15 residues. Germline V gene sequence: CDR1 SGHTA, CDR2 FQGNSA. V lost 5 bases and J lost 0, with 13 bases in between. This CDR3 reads CASSPIGRMNTEAFF. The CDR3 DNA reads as TGTGCCAGCAGCCCAATAGGACGGATGAACACTGAAGCTTTCTTT.

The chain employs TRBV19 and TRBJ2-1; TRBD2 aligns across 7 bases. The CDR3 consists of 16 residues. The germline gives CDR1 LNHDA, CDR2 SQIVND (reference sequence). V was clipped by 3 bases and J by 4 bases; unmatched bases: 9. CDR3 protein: CASSILAGEGYNEQFF. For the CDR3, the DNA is TGTGCCAGTAGTATTTTGGCGGGAGAGGGTTACAATGAGCAGTTCTTC.

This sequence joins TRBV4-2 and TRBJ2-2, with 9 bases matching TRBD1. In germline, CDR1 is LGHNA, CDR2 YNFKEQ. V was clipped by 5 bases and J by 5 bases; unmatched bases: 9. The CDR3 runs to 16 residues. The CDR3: CASSAPGTGKTGELFF. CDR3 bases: TGTGCCAGCAGCGCACCCGGGACAGGGAAGACCGGGGAGCTGTTTTTT.

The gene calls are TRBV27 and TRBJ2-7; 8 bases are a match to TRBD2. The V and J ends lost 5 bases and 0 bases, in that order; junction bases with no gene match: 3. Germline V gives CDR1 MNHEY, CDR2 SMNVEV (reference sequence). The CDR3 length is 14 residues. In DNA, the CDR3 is TGTGCCAGCAGTAGACTAGCGAACTCCTACGAGCAGTACTTC. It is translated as CASSRLANSYEQYF.

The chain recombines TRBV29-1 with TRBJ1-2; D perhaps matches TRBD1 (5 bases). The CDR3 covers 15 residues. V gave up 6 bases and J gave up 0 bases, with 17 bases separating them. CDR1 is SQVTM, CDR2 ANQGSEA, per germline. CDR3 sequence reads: CSVYGGREANYGYTF. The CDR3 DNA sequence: TGCAGCGTATATGGTGGCAGGGAAGCTAACTATGGCTACACCTTC.

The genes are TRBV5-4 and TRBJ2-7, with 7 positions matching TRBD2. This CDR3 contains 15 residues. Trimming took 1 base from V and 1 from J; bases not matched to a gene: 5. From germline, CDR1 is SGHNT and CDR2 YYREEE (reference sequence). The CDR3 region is CASSLLGGGSYEQYF. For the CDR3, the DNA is TGTGCCAGCAGCTTGTTGGGGGGAGGGTCCTACGAGCAGTACTTC.

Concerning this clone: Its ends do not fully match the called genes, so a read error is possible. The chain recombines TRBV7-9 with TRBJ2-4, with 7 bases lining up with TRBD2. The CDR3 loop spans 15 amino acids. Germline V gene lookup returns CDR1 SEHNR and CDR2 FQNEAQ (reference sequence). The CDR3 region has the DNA TGTGCCAGCAGCCCACCGGGCAAGGGAGGGGATGGAGGGGACTTC. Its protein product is CASSPPGKGGDGGDF.

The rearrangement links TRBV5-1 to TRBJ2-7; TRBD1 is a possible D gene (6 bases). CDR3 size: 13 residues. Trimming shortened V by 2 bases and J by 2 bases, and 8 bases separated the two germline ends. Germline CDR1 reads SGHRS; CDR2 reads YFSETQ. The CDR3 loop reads CASSFQGTYEQYF. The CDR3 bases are TGCGCCAGCAGCTTCCAGGGGACCTACGAGCAGTACTTC.

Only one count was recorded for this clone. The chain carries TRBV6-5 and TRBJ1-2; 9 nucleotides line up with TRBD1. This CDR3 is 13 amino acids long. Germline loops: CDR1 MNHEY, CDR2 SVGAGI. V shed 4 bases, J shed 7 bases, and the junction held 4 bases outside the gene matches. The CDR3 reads CASSFDRGGGYTF. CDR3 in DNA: TGTGCCAGCAGTTTCGACAGGGGGGGTGGCTACACCTTC.

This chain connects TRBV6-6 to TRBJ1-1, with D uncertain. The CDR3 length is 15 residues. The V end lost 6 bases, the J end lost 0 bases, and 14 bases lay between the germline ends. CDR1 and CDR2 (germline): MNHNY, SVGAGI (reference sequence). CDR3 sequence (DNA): TGTGCCAGCAGCCTCCGGCGGGTCTTGAACACTGAAGCTTTCTTT. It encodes CASSLRRVLNTEAFF.

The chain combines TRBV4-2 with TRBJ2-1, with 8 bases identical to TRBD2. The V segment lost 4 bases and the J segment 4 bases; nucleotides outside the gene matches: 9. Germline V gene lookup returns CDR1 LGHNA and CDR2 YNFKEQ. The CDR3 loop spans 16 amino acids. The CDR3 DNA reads TGTGCCAGCAGCCGACCCCGGGGGGGCAATTACAATGAGCAGTTCTTC. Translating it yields CASSRPRGGNYNEQFF.

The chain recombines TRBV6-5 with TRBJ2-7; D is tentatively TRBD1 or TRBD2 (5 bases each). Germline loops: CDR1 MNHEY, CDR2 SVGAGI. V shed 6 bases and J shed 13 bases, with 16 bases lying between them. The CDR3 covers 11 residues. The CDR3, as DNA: TGTGCCAGCAGCTCACTGGGGGTCGCCTACTTC. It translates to CASSSLGVAYF.

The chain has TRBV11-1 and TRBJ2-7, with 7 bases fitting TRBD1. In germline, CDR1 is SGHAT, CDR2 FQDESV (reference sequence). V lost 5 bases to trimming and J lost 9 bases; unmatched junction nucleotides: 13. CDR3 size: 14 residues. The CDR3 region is CASSGGQRIVVQYF. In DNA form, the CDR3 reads TGTGCCAGCAGCGGGGGACAGAGGATAGTTGTGCAGTACTTC.

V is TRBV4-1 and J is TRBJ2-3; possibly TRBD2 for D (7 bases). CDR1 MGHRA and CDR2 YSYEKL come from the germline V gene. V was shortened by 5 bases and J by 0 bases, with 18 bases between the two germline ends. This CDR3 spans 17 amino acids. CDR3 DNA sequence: TGCGCCAGCAGCAAGAAGGGGGGGGCCCCGAGCACAGATACGCAGTATTTT. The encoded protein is CASSKKGGAPSTDTQYF.

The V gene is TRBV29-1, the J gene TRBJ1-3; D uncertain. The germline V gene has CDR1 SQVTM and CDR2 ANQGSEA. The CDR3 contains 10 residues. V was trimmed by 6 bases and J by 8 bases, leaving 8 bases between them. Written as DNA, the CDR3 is TGCAGCGTCAAGGTGGACACCATATATTTT. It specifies CSVKVDTIYF. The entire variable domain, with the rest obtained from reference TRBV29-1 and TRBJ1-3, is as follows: SAVISQKPSRDICQRGTSLTIQCQVDSQVTMMFWYRQQPGQSLTLIATANQGSEATYESGFVIDKFPISRPNLTFSTLTVSNMSPEDSSIYLCSVKVDTIYFGEGSWLTVV.

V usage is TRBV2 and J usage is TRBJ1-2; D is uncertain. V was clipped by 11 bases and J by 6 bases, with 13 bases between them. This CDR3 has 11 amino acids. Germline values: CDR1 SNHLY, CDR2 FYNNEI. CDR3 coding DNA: TGTGCCGGCACGGCGCTTAATGGCTACACCTTC. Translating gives CAGTALNGYTF.

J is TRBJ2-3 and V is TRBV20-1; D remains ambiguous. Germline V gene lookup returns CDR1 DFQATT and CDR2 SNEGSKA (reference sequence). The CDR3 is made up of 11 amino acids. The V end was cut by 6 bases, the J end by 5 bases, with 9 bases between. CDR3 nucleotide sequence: TGCAGTGCCTCTTGGGGAGATACGCAGTATTTT. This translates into CSASWGDTQYF.

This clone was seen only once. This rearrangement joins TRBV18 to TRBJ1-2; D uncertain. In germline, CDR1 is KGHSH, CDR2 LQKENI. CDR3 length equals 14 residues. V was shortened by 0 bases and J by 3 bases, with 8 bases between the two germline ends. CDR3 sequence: CASSPPSGYYGYTF. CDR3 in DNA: TGTGCCAGCTCACCACCGTCCGGCTACTATGGCTACACCTTC.